These 18 T cell receptor beta chains were all obtained from the same sample, sequenced in a study of radiotherapy plus CTLA-4 blockade in lung cancer. Sequenced by immunoSEQ multiplex PCR; TCRdb stores in-frame clones only, minus some. Here the sample spans approximately 89,000 clones, around four fifths being singletons. The starting material was peripheral blood, obtained from a patient treated with radiotherapy plus ipilimumab. The receptors shown here come from a human donor with non-small cell lung cancer that progressed on radiotherapy plus ipilimumab.

This clone has a single count. The chain carries TRBV4-3 and TRBJ2-3; 10 nucleotides match TRBD2. J was trimmed by 3 bases and V by 8 bases; bases with no gene match: 5. The CDR3 extends over 14 amino acids. Germline V gives CDR1 LGHNA, CDR2 YSLEER. CDR3 nucleotide sequence: TGCGCCAGCGCGAGGGGACTAGCGACAGATACGCAGTATTTT. It encodes CASARGLATDTQYF.

The chain recombines TRBV19 with TRBJ2-1, with D perhaps given as TRBD1 or TRBD2 (6 bases each). The CDR3 consists of 15 residues. Germline V gene data show CDR1 as LNHDA and CDR2 as SQIVND (reference sequence). Trimming stripped 4 bases from V and 6 bases from J, with 16 bases between. This chain's CDR3 is CASSSLGGRVNEQFF. The CDR3 DNA follows: TGTGCCAGTAGTAGCCTAGGGGGGCGGGTCAATGAGCAGTTCTTC.

The chain has TRBV30 and TRBJ1-5; D gene unclear. In germline, CDR1 is GTSNPN, CDR2 SVGIG (reference sequence). The CDR3 has 13 amino acids. The germline V and J ends were trimmed by 2 bases and 0 bases, with 5 bases remaining between them. In DNA, the CDR3 is TGTGCCTGGAGTTGGGATAGCAATCAGCCCCAGCATTTT. Protein: CAWSWDSNQPQHF.

The chain is built from TRBV25-1 and TRBJ2-5; D is unclear. This CDR3 spans 12 amino acids. The V gene lost 3 bases and the J gene lost 4 bases, with 6 bases spanning the gap. The germline gives CDR1 MGHDK, CDR2 SYGVNS. CDR3 in DNA: TGTGCCAGCAGTGAGGTAACAGAGACCCAGTACTTC. Encoded protein: CASSEVTETQYF.

V gene TRBV30 combines with J gene TRBJ2-1; D may be TRBD2 (6 bases). CDR3 length equals 16 residues. The V gene's germline CDR1 is GTSNPN and CDR2 SVGIG (reference sequence). The germline V and J ends were trimmed by 1 base and 4 bases, with 17 bases remaining between them. The DNA for the CDR3 is TGTGCCTGGAGTGCCCCAGGGCGGGGAGGATACAATGAGCAGTTCTTC. Translating it yields CAWSAPGRGGYNEQFF. Using reference TRBV30 and TRBJ2-1 for the parts outside the CDR3, the full variable domain is SQTIHQWPATLVQPVGSPLSLECTVEGTSNPNLYWYRQAAGRGLQLLFYSVGIGQISSEVPQNLSASRPQDRQFILSSKKLLLSDSGFYLCAWSAPGRGGYNEQFFGPGTRLTVL.

The rearrangement joins TRBV5-1 to TRBJ2-5, with 8 positions matching TRBD1. The DNA end is a closer match to TRBJ2-7, so the J assignment may be wrong. Germline V CDR1 and CDR2: SGHRS, YFSETQ. This CDR3 is built from 13 residues. The CDR3 is CASKTGVGNEQYF. CDR3 nucleotides: TGCGCCAGCAAGACAGGGGTGGGGAACGAGCAGTACTTC.

The CDR3 spells CAWSPITGSQPQHF. CDR3 DNA sequence: TGTGCCTGGAGTCCTATAACAGGGTCTCAGCCCCAGCATTTT. The gene calls are TRBV30 and TRBJ1-5, with D perhaps matching TRBD1 (6 bases). V was shortened by 2 bases and J by 6 bases, with 14 bases between the two germline ends. This CDR3 has 14 amino acids. Germline lookup yields CDR1 GTSNPN and CDR2 SVGIG (reference sequence).

This chain joins TRBV9 and TRBJ1-1, with TRBD1 as a possible D gene (5 bases). V lost 3 bases to trimming and J lost 0 bases, with 9 bases between them. Germline CDR1 and CDR2: SGDLS and YYNGEE. The CDR3 consists of 14 residues. The CDR3 sequence is CASSARQMNTEAFF. The CDR3, as DNA: TGTGCCAGCAGCGCCCGACAGATGAACACTGAAGCTTTCTTT.

The chain is built from TRBV19 and TRBJ2-7; TRBD2 matches 14 bases. V was pared by 7 bases and J by 5 bases, with 13 bases of the junction left unmatched. Germline loops: CDR1 LNHDA, CDR2 SQIVND (reference sequence). CDR3 length: 17 amino acids. The CDR3: CASKLTGTSGRRNEQYF. DNA of the CDR3: TGTGCCAGTAAACTAACCGGGACTAGCGGGAGACGGAACGAGCAGTACTTC.

The chain has TRBV4-3 and TRBJ1-1; 9 bases match TRBD1. The germline gives CDR1 LGHNA, CDR2 YSLEER. V lost 1 base and J lost 5; bases outside the gene matches: 8. The CDR3 covers 16 residues. The DNA of the CDR3 is TGCGCCAGCAGCCAAGTGACCGGGACAGGGCCAACTGAAGCTTTCTTT. This translates into CASSQVTGTGPTEAFF.

The V and J genes are TRBV30 and TRBJ2-2; TRBD2 might be the D (7 bases). The CDR3 has 15 residues. V lost 0 bases and J lost 4, with 12 bases in between. Germline assignment: CDR1 GTSNPN and CDR2 SVGIG (reference sequence). CDR3 residues: CAWSVLGGATGELFF. CDR3 nucleotides: TGTGCCTGGAGTGTACTGGGGGGGGCCACCGGGGAGCTGTTTTTT. Based on the CDR3 plus reference TRBV30 and TRBJ2-2, the full variable domain is SQTIHQWPATLVQPVGSPLSLECTVEGTSNPNLYWYRQAAGRGLQLLFYSVGIGQISSEVPQNLSASRPQDRQFILSSKKLLLSDSGFYLCAWSVLGGATGELFFGEGSRLTVL.

This clone was seen more than once but under ten times. The chain links TRBV9 to TRBJ2-5; 7 bases agree with TRBD1. Germline-derived CDR1 and CDR2 are SGDLS and YYNGEE. The CDR3 runs to 16 residues. V lost 4 bases and J lost 1; bases outside the gene matches: 10. The CDR3 sequence is CASSLRQGVPQETQYF. CDR3 bases: TGTGCCAGCAGCCTCCGACAGGGAGTCCCCCAAGAGACCCAGTACTTC. Supplemented by reference TRBV9 and TRBJ2-5, the full variable domain reads DSGVTQTPKHLITATGQRVTLRCSPRSGDLSVYWYQQSLDQGLQFLIQYYNGEERAKGNILERFSAQQFPDLHSELNLSSLELGDSALYFCASSLRQGVPQETQYFGPGTRLLVL.

The J gene is TRBJ2-3, the V gene TRBV18; D is unclear. This CDR3 region has 14 residues. The germline V gene has CDR1 KGHSH and CDR2 LQKENI. Trimming stripped 4 bases from V and 0 bases from J, with 8 bases between. CDR3: CASSQLPSTDTQYF. CDR3 nucleotides: TGTGCCAGCTCACAGCTTCCTAGCACAGATACGCAGTATTTT.

This chain links TRBV7-2 with TRBJ2-7; TRBD2 is a possible D gene (5 bases). V dropped 5 bases and J dropped 2 bases, with 13 bases sitting between them. Per the germline V gene, CDR1 is SGHTA and CDR2 is FQGNSA. The CDR3 loop spans 14 amino acids. Here the CDR3 DNA reads TGTGCCAGCAGCGTATCGGGGAAGGCCTACGAGCAGTACTTC. It is translated as CASSVSGKAYEQYF. The full variable domain, completed using reference TRBV7-2 and TRBJ2-7, is GAGVSQSPSNKVTEKGKDVELRCDPISGHTALYWYRQSLGQGLEFLIYFQGNSAPDKSGLPSDRFSAERTGGSVSTLTIQRTQQEDSAVYLCASSVSGKAYEQYFGPGTRLTVT.

This chain joins TRBV10-3 and TRBJ1-2; a weak D match, TRBD1 (6 bases). The V end was cut by 2 bases, the J end by 3 bases, with 19 bases between. Germline assignment: CDR1 ENHRY and CDR2 SYGVKD. The CDR3 has 17 amino acids. This chain's CDR3 is CAISENRGQGGDYGYTF. The CDR3, as DNA: TGTGCCATCAGTGAGAATCGGGGGCAGGGAGGCGACTATGGCTACACCTTC.

The chain has TRBV5-8 and TRBJ2-3, with a possible D match to TRBD1 (6 bases). The germline CDR1 and CDR2 sequences are SGHTS and YDEGEE. The CDR3 loop spans 13 amino acids. V lost 2 bases to trimming and J lost 6 bases, with 10 bases between them. CDR3 DNA sequence: TGTGCCAGCAGCTTCACAGGGATCGATACGCAGTATTTT. Translating it yields CASSFTGIDTQYF.

The V and J genes are TRBV9 and TRBJ1-2; D not resolved. CDR1 and CDR2 from the germline V gene are SGDLS and YYNGEE. The CDR3 covers 13 residues. V lost 3 bases and J lost 0, with 6 bases in between. CDR3 amino acids: CASSAEANYGYTF. The CDR3 nucleotides read TGTGCCAGCAGCGCGGAAGCTAACTATGGCTACACCTTC.

The V gene is TRBV6-5, the J gene TRBJ2-7; D not certain. CDR1 and CDR2 from the germline V gene are MNHEY and SVGAGI. This CDR3 spans 13 amino acids. Trimming removed 7 bases from V and 0 bases from J, with 10 bases in between. DNA of the CDR3: TGTGCCAGCACCCCCCCGAGCTCCTACGAGCAGTACTTC. It encodes CASTPPSSYEQYF.